A selection of T cell receptor beta chains follows, all from one sample in a study of blood T cell repertoires in COVID-19. Assay used: immunoSEQ multiplex PCR; TCRdb lists only in-frame clones, some missing. This sample has about 230,000 clones, with roughly 89% found just once. The source material was PBMCs or T cells enriched from blood (not recorded which). Source of these receptors: a woman under 40 with acute COVID-19. CDR3s include the opening cysteine and the closing phenylalanine or tryptophan. D genes are given only for firm matches. A row's size may be missing; if present it is once, few, many or a size class.

v_call: TRBV5-1; clone_size: NA; d_call: NA; j_call: TRBJ1-1; cdr3_nt: TGCGCCAGCAGCTGGAGGGCTACAGGGAACACTGAAGCTTTCTTT; cdr3_aa: CASSWRATGNTEAFF
v_call: TRBV6-5; clone_size: NA; d_call: TRBD1; j_call: TRBJ1-2; cdr3_nt: TGTGCCAGCAGTTTGCTGGGACAGGGAATCTATGGCTACACCTTC; cdr3_aa: CASSLLGQGIYGYTF
v_call: TRBV7-7; clone_size: NA; d_call: TRBD2; j_call: TRBJ2-2; cdr3_nt: TGTGCCAGCAGCCGGACTAGCGGGGGGCTAAACACCGGGGAGCTGTTTTTT; cdr3_aa: CASSRTSGGLNTGELFF
v_call: TRBV19; clone_size: once; d_call: TRBD1; j_call: TRBJ2-1; cdr3_nt: TGTGCCAGTAGTTCGGGACAGGGGATCAATGAGCAGTTCTTC; cdr3_aa: CASSSGQGINEQFF
v_call: TRBV2; clone_size: NA; d_call: TRBD1; j_call: TRBJ1-6; cdr3_nt: TGTGCCAGCAGGGAGGGGACAGGCTCTAATTCACCCCTCCACTTT; cdr3_aa: CASREGTGSNSPLHF
v_call: TRBV7-9; clone_size: NA; d_call: TRBD2; j_call: TRBJ2-3; cdr3_nt: TGTGCCAGCAGCTTAGGGGTTAGCGGGACAGATACGCAGTATTTT; cdr3_aa: CASSLGVSGTDTQYF
v_call: TRBV3-1/TRBV3-2; clone_size: NA; d_call: NA; j_call: TRBJ1-5; cdr3_nt: TGTGCCAGCAGCCGATCGAGGGGGGGCCCCGTTCAGCCCCAGCATTTT; cdr3_aa: CASSRSRGGPVQPQHF
v_call: TRBV7-2; clone_size: NA; d_call: NA; j_call: TRBJ1-2; cdr3_nt: TGTGCCAGCAGCCCCCCCGGGAGGGAGGGGGGCTACACCTTC; cdr3_aa: CASSPPGREGGYTF
v_call: TRBV5-6; clone_size: NA; d_call: NA; j_call: TRBJ1-6; cdr3_nt: TGTGCCAGCAGCTTAGGGGTGAGCTCCTATAATTCACCCCTCCACTTT; cdr3_aa: CASSLGVSSYNSPLHF
v_call: TRBV6-5; clone_size: once; d_call: NA; j_call: TRBJ2-5; cdr3_nt: TGTGCCAGCAGCCCACGGGGCCAAGAGACCCAGTACTTC; cdr3_aa: CASSPRGQETQYF